This T cell receptor beta chain was recovered during a study of identical twins. Germline loops: CDR1 LGHNA, CDR2 YSLEER. V dropped 6 bases and J dropped 6 bases, with 14 bases sitting between them. CDR3 size: 14 residues. MiXCR was run by TCRdb on the 5' RACE reads, yielding one entry per CDR3 protein. The sample shows a few hundred thousand distinct CDR3 sequences, around 15% of them seen only once. This sample also appeared in a second study, on yellow fever vaccine responses in identical twins.

The chain recombines TRBV4-3 with TRBJ2-2; D is uncertain. The sequenced sample was CD4+ T cells sorted from blood. The sequence came from a woman under 30 in good health. CDR3: CASRKIPVSGELFF. DNA for the CDR3: TGCGCCAGCAGAAAGATTCCAGTTTCCGGGGAGCTGTTTTTT.